This TCR beta chain was sequenced during a study of human T cells and chemical hapten exposure. Germline CDR1 is SGHTA and CDR2 is FQGNSA. Trimming shortened V by 5 bases and J by 9 bases, and 14 bases separated the two germline ends. This CDR3 comprises 13 residues. TCRdb fed the RACE reads into MiXCR, producing one record per CDR3 protein. Of under 100,000 distinct CDR3 sequences in the sample, more than 10% were seen once. The time point here: patch test 3, about 24 weeks after DPC sensitization. Treatment in this sample: therapeutic diphenylcyclopropenone sensitization with weekly scalp DPC. Sequencing used whole blood, obtained in connection with sensitization to the hapten diphenylcyclopropenone (DPC). This TCR came from a woman aged 45-59 years with alopecia areata. Some clones in this sample may be carry-over from other donors' samples. The chain employs TRBV7-2 and TRBJ2-1; TRBD2 might be the D (5 bases). The CDR3 coding sequence is TGTGCCAGCAGCAGAAATAGCGCGAGTGAGCAGTTCTTC. Translation gives CASSRNSASEQFF.